The rows below give T cell receptor beta chains drawn from one sample of a study of blood T cell repertoires in COVID-19. Using immunoSEQ multiplex PCR, the repertoire was profiled, and TCRdb retains in-frame clones only, with some absent. This repertoire shows about 250,000 clones, around 85% found once; its top ten account for roughly 4.6%. Sequenced material: peripheral blood. Source of these receptors: a man aged 45-65 years with active or convalescent COVID-19. Each CDR3 is given with its conserved first and last residue. The D gene is left open where the match is weak.

v_call	d_call	j_call	cdr3_aa
TRBV30	.	TRBJ1-2	CAWSSRGSWAF
TRBV6-5	.	TRBJ1-4	CASRAGRINSEKLFF
TRBV19	TRBD1	TRBJ1-1	CASSQGYTEAFF
TRBV7-9	.	TRBJ1-3	CASSPPAAGNTIYF
TRBV3-1/TRBV3-2	.	TRBJ1-5	CASSSGGAGQPQHF
TRBV29-1	.	TRBJ2-3	CSVAKSGLTDTQYF
TRBV2	TRBD2	TRBJ2-2	CASGTGTSLTGELFF
TRBV4-1	TRBD2	TRBJ2-3	CASSHRPGTSGSTSDTQYF
TRBV27	TRBD1	TRBJ2-5	CASSSIHRGKETQYF
TRBV19	.	TRBJ1-1	CASSSPQRGTEAFF
TRBV18	.	TRBJ2-1	CASSPPGAPEQFF
TRBV19	.	TRBJ2-2	CASSIRRVGTGELFF
TRBV24-1	.	TRBJ2-1	CATSDFSDNEQFF
TRBV4-1	TRBD1	TRBJ1-1	CASSLSGQSNTEAFF
TRBV2	.	TRBJ1-1	CASSYLGATEAFF
TRBV28	.	TRBJ1-1	CASTQQEGAFF
TRBV21-1	.	TRBJ2-5	CASTHYPQGCQETQYF
TRBV11-2	TRBD1	TRBJ2-6	CASSPYPFRDREQRDYSGANVLTF
TRBV5-5	TRBD1	TRBJ1-4	CASSWGQGTNEKLFF
TRBV4-2	TRBD1	TRBJ1-4	CASSQVPGQPNEKLFF
TRBV6-5	TRBD1	TRBJ1-2	CASSRDRVTYGYTF
TRBV7-2	.	TRBJ1-5	CASSPGVLGAQPQHF
TRBV18	.	TRBJ2-3	CASSPLGGGLTDTQYF
TRBV9	TRBD2	TRBJ2-3	CASSVGAGASTDTQYF
TRBV5-1	TRBD1	TRBJ2-2	CASSPQQGARGTGELFF